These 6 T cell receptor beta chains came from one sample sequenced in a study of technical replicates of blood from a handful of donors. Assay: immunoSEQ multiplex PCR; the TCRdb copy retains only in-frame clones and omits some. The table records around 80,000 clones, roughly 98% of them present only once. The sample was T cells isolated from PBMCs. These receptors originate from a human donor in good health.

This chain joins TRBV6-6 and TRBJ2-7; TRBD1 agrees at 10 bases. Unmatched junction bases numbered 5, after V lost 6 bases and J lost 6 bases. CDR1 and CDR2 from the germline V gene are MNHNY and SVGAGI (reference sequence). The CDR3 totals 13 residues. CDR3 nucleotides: TGTGCCAGCAGCTGGACAGGGGGGGGCGAGCAGTACTTC. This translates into CASSWTGGGEQYF.

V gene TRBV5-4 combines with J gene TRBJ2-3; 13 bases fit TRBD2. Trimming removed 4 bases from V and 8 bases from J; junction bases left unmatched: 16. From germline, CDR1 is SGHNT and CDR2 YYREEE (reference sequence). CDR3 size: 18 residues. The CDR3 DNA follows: TGTGCCAGCAGCCCCGGACTAGCGGGGGATATAATAGGGGGTACGCAGTATTTT. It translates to CASSPGLAGDIIGGTQYF. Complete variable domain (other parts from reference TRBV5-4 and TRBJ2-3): ETGVTQSPTHLIKTRGQQVTLRCSSQSGHNTVSWYQQALGQGPQFIFQYYREEENGRGNFPPRFSGLQFPNYSSELNVNALELDDSALYLCASSPGLAGDIIGGTQYFGPGTRLTVL.

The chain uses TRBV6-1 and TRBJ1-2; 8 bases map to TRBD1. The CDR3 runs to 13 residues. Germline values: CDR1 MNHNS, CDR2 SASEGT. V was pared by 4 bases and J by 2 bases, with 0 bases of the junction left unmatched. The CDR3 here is CASSGTGNYGYTF. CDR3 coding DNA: TGTGCCAGCAGTGGGACAGGGAACTATGGCTACACCTTC.

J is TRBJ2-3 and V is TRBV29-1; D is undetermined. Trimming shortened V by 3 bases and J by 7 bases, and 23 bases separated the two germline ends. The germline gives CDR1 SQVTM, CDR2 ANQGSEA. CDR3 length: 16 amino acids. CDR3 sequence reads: CSVEEYSAVLPYTQYF. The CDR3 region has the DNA TGCAGCGTTGAGGAATACAGTGCCGTACTCCCCTATACGCAGTATTTT.

The CDR3: CATSSRRNEKLFF. As DNA, the CDR3 is TGTGCCACCAGCAGCCGGCGGAATGAAAAACTGTTTTTT. The genes are TRBV15 and TRBJ1-4; D call uncertain. The CDR3 spans 13 residues. Germline V CDR1 and CDR2: LNHNV, YYDKDF (reference sequence). Trimming removed 3 bases at V and 5 bases at J, with 7 bases between.

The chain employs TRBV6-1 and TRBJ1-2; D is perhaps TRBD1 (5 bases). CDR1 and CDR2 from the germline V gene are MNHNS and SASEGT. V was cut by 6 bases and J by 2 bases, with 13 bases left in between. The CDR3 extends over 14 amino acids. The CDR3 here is CASRPVGANYGYTF. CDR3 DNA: TGTGCCAGCAGGCCTGTAGGGGCAAACTATGGCTACACCTTC.